This section outlines one T cell receptor beta chain sequence together with its context. Its antigen is undetermined. PCR amplification relied on 60 Vbeta primers (plus 13 Jbeta primers). Authors' methods: Roughly 80 million unique TCR beta chains, 9.5 million to 14 million shared, were counted in a later analysis. Sequenced by immunoSEQ multiplex PCR; TCRdb stores in-frame clones only, minus some. That table gives V, J and clone size, and the DNA gave D and trimming. The sample lists roughly 140,000 clones; roughly 78% were seen once. The data are from a study of cytomegalovirus exposure and HLA in healthy donors. Broader study findings: Cytomegalovirus status, reportedly, was diagnosed with high specificity and sensitivity by the classifier. TCR beta chains associated with HLA were, in a later analysis, more clonally expanded than equally common others.

The germline V gene encodes CDR1 SEHNR and CDR2 FQNEAQ (reference sequence). There are 11 residues in the CDR3. The source material was PBMCs. The chain recombines TRBV7-9 with TRBJ2-5; tentatively, D is TRBD2 (6 bases). This clonotype was obtained from a man aged 35 to 55 in good health and CMV-seropositive. This CDR3 is CSTSGEETQYF. The CDR3 DNA reads TGTTCCACCTCGGGGGAGGAGACCCAGTACTTC.